Following are 3 T cell receptor beta chains from one sample sequenced in a study of beta chain features in type 1 diabetes. Study-level findings and limits: Type 1 diabetes patients had moderately but significantly shorter TCRB CDR3s in all four CD4+ subsets.

As every portion of the isolated RNA was reverse transcribed, the sequencing read expressed TCRB transcripts. Profiling relied on immunoSEQ multiplex PCR, and the TCRdb table lists in-frame clones only, not all of them. The table records about 160,000 clones, under 13% of them present only once. These receptors have no known antigen. The sequenced sample was central memory CD4+ T cells from blood. Receptors originate from a man under 40 with type 1 diabetes.

This clone has only a few counts. This chain's CDR3 is CASSYSSGFTYEQYF. CDR3 nucleotides: TGTGCCAGCAGTTACTCTAGCGGGTTTACCTACGAGCAGTACTTC. The chain joins TRBV6-5 to TRBJ2-7, with TRBD2 matching over 7 bases. V trimming: 0 bases; J trimming: 2 bases; junction bases outside the gene matches: 4. The germline gives CDR1 MNHEY, CDR2 SVGAGI. The CDR3 is 15 residues long.

This clone has at least ten counts. J is TRBJ2-1 and V is TRBV29-1, with 9 bases aligning to TRBD2. The CDR3 extends over 14 amino acids. Germline V lookup: CDR1 SQVTM, CDR2 ANQGSEA. Germline trimming cut 1 base from V and 9 bases from J; bases unmatched to any gene: 7. DNA for the CDR3: TGCAGCGTTGAAGGGGGTAGCGGGAGTACTGAGCAGTTCTTC. It codes for CSVEGGSGSTEQFF.

This clone was counted only a few times. The gene calls are TRBV2 and TRBJ2-3; a weak D match, TRBD1 (5 bases). The CDR3 loop spans 14 amino acids. Germline V lookup: CDR1 SNHLY, CDR2 FYNNEI. V was cut by 10 bases and J by 3 bases, with 17 bases left in between. For the CDR3, the DNA is TGTGCCAACAGGCTCGAGCTTAATACAGATACGCAGTATTTT. This gives the protein CANRLELNTDTQYF.